This TCR beta chain was found in a study of response to subunit inactivated influenza vaccine. Findings and caveats of the study: Each seasonal influenza vaccination recruits few new T cells, the authors suggested.

A word on this clonotype: The antigen is undetermined.

Trimming cost V 2 bases and J 7 bases; bases outside gene matches: 2. The CDR3 is 14 residues long. The V gene's germline CDR1 is LGHNA and CDR2 YSLEER. Each CDR3 protein is one row after TCRdb ran MiXCR on the RT-PCR reads. The data contain over 150,000 distinct CDR3 sequences, 9.5% to 13% of them seen just once; the ten biggest clones take up roughly 12%. The V and J genes are TRBV4-3 and TRBJ2-2, with 9 bases lining up with TRBD1. The sequence came from a man aged 45-65 years who received an inactivated influenza vaccine. Sequenced material: non-naive T cells sorted from PBMCs, taken more than 35 days after vaccination. The CDR3 region has the DNA TGCGCCAGCAGCCAAACAGGGGGCGGCGGGGAGCTGTTTTTT. Translated: CASSQTGGGGELFF.